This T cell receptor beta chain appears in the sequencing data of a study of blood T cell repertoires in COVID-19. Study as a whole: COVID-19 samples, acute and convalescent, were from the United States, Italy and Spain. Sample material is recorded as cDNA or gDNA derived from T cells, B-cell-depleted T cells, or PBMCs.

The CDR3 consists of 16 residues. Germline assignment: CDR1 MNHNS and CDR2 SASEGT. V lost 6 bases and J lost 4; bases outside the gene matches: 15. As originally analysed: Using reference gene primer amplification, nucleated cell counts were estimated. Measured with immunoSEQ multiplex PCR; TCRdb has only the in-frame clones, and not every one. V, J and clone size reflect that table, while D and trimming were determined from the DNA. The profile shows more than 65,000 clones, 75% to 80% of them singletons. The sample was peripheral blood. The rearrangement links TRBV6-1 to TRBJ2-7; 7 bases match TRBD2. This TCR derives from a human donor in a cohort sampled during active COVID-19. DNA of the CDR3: TGTGCCAGCAGCGAACCCCGGTATGGGGGAGGGTACGAGCAGTACTTC. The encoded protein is CASSEPRYGGGYEQYF.